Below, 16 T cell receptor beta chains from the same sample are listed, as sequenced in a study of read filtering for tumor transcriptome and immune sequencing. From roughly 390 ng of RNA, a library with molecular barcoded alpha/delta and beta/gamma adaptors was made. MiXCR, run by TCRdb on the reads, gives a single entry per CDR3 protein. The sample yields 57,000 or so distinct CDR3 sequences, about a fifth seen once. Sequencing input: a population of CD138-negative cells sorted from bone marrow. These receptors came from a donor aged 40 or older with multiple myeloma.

The CDR3 loop reads CASSPSGRGDEQFF. The CDR3 DNA follows: TGTGCCAGTAGTCCCAGCGGGAGGGGGGACGAGCAGTTCTTC. The rearrangement joins TRBV19 to TRBJ2-1; 10 bases match TRBD2. J gave up 10 bases and V 5 bases, and 8 bases lay outside the gene matches. Germline CDR1 LNHDA, CDR2 SQIVND (reference sequence). The CDR3 spans 14 residues.

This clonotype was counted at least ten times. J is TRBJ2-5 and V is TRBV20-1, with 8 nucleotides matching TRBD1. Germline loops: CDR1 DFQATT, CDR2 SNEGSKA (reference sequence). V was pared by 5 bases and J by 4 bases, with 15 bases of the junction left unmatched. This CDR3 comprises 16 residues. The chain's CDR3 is CSASYLRGPGGETQYF. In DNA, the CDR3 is TGCAGTGCTTCGTACCTCAGGGGGCCTGGTGGAGAGACCCAGTACTTC.

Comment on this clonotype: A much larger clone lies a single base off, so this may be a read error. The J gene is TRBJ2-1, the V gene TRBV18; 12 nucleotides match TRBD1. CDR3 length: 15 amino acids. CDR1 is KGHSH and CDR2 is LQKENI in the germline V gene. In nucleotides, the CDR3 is TGTGCCAGCTCACCCGGGACAGGGGGCTACAGTGAGCAGTTCTTC. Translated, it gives CASSPGTGGYSEQFF.

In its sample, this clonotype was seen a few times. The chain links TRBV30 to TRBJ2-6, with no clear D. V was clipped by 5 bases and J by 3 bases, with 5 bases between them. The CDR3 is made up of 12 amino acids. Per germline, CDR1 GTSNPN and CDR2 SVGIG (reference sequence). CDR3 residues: CAWDLGANVLTF. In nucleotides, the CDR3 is TGTGCCTGGGACCTTGGGGCCAACGTCCTGACTTTC.

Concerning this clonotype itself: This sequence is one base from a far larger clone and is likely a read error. This chain's CDR3 is CAISGTGGGGYTF. As DNA, the CDR3 is TGTGCCATCAGTGGAACCGGGGGTGGAGGCTACACCTTC. The rearrangement uses TRBV6-1 and TRBJ1-2; possible D gene TRBD1, 5 bases. This CDR3 region has 13 residues. CDR1 and CDR2 from the germline V gene are MNHNS and SASEGT.

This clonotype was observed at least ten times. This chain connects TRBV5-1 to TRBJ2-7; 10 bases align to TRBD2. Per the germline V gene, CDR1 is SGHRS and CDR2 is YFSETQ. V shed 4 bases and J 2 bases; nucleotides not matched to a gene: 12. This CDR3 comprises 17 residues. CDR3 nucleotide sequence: TGCGCCAGCAGCCCCCGGGAAGCGGGAGGGCCAGCCTACGAGCAGTACTTC. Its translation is CASSPREAGGPAYEQYF.

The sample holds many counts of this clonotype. The CDR3 protein is CASSWGPQGYEQYF. CDR3 nucleotides: TGCGCCAGCAGCTGGGGGCCCCAGGGCTACGAGCAGTACTTC. The chain employs TRBV5-1 and TRBJ2-7; maybe TRBD1 (6 bases). The CDR3 consists of 14 residues. V was trimmed by 3 bases and J by 3 bases, leaving 13 bases between them. The germline V gene encodes CDR1 SGHRS and CDR2 YFSETQ.

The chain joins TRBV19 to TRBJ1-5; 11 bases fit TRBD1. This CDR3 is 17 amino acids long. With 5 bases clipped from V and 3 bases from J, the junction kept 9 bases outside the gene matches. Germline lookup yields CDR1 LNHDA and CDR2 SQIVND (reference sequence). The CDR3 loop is CASSPSDRGRLNQPQHF. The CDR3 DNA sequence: TGTGCCAGTAGTCCCTCGGACAGGGGGCGTCTCAATCAGCCCCAGCATTTT.

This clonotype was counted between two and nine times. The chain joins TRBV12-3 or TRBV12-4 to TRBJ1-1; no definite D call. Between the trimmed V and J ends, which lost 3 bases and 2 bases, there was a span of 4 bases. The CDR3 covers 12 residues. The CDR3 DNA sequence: TGTGCCAGCAGTTTCGGTAACACTGAAGCTTTCTTT. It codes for CASSFGNTEAFF.

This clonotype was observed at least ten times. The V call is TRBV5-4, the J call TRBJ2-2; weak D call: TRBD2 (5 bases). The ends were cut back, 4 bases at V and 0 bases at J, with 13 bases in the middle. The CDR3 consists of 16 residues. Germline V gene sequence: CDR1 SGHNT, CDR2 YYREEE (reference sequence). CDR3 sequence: CASSPTAGANTGELFF. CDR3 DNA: TGTGCCAGCAGCCCCACTGCGGGCGCGAACACCGGGGAGCTGTTTTTT.

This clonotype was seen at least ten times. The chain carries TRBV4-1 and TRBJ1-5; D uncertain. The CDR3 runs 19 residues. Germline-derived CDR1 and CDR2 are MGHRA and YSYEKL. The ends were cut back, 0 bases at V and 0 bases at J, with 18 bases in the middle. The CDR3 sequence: CASSQDLGRVWDSNQPQHF. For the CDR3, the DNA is TGCGCCAGCAGCCAAGATCTGGGGAGGGTTTGGGATAGCAATCAGCCCCAGCATTTT.

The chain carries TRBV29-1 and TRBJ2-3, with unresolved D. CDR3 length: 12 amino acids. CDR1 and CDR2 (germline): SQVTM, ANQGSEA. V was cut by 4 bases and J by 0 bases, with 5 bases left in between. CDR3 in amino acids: CSVVGSTDTQYF. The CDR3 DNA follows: TGCAGCGTTGTGGGTAGCACAGATACGCAGTATTTT.

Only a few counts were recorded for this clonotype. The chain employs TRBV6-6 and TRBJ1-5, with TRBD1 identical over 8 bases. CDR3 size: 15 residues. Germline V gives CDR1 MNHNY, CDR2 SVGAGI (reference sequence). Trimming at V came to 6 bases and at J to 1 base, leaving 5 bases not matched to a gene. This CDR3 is CASRPGGSSNQPQHF. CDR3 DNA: TGTGCCAGCAGACCAGGGGGCTCCAGCAATCAGCCCCAGCATTTT.

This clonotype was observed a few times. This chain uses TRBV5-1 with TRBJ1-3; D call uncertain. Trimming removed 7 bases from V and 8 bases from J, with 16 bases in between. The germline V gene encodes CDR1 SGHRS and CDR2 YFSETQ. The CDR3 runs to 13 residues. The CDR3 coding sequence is TGCGCCAGCCGAACAAACCCGAAGGACACCATATATTTT. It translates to CASRTNPKDTIYF.

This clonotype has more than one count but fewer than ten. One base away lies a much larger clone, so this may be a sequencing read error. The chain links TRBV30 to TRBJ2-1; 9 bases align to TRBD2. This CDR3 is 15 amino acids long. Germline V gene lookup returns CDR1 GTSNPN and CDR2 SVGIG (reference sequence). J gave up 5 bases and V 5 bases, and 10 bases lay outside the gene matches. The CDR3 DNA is TGTGCCTGGGGGATACCGACTAGCGGAAACAATGAGCAGTTCTTC. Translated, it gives CAWGIPTSGNNEQFF.

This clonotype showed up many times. CDR3: CASSLEPGRENTEAFF. CDR3 in DNA: TGCGCCAGCAGCTTGGAACCGGGACGGGAGAACACTGAAGCTTTCTTT. V and J are TRBV5-1 and TRBJ1-1, with a tentative D call TRBD1 (5 bases). The CDR3 is made up of 16 amino acids. The V end lost 0 bases, the J end lost 1 base, and 13 bases lay between the germline ends. The germline gives CDR1 SGHRS, CDR2 YFSETQ. Drawing the rest from reference TRBV5-1 and TRBJ1-1, the complete variable domain is KAGVTQTPRYLIKTRGQQVTLSCSPISGHRSVSWYQQTPGQGLQFLFEYFSETQRNKGNFPGRFSGRQFSNSRSEMNVSTLELGDSALYLCASSLEPGRENTEAFFGQGTRLTVV.